This TCR beta chain was sequenced for a study of cytomegalovirus exposure and HLA in healthy donors. A multiplex PCR was run with 60 Vbeta primers and 13 Jbeta primers. Assay used: immunoSEQ multiplex PCR; TCRdb lists only in-frame clones, some missing. The sample includes approximately 93,000 clones, 82% of them seen just once. Germline V lookup: CDR1 SGHRS, CDR2 YFSETQ. The V end lost 4 bases, the J end lost 0 bases, and 14 bases lay between the germline ends. This CDR3 has 15 amino acids. The V call is TRBV5-1, the J call TRBJ2-7, with D tentatively TRBD1 (5 bases). The sequencing sample was made of PBMCs. This sequence was found in a man between 50 and 59 years old in good health and CMV-seronegative. This CDR3 reads CASSPDSPSSYEQYF. CDR3 nucleotide sequence: TGCGCCAGCAGCCCCGACAGTCCGAGCTCCTACGAGCAGTACTTC.